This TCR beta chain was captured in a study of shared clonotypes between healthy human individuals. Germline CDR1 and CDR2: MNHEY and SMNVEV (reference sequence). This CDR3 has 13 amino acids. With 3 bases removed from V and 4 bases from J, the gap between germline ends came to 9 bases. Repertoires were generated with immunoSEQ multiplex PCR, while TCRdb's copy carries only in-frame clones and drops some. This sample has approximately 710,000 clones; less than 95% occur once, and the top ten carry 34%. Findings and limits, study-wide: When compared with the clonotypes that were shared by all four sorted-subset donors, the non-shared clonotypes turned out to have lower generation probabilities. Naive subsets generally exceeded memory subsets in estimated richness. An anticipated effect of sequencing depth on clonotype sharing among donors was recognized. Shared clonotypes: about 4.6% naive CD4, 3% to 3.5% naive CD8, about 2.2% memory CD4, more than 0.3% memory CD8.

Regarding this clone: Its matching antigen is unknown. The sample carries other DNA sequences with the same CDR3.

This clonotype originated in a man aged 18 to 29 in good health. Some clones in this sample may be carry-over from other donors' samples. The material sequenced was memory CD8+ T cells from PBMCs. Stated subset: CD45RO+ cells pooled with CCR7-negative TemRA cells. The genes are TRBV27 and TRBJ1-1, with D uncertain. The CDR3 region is CASSFLGSTEAFF. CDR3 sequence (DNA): TGTGCCAGCAGTTTCCTCGGGTCCACTGAAGCTTTCTTT.